Listed below are T cell receptor beta chains from one sample, sequenced in a study of cytomegalovirus exposure and HLA in healthy donors. TCRdb's copy holds only in-frame clones and misses some; the assay was immunoSEQ multiplex PCR. The profile shows about 170,000 clones, approximately 75% of them singletons. Sequences were obtained from PBMCs. All receptors derive from a woman younger than 30 in good health and CMV-seronegative. Each CDR3 is given with its conserved first and last residue. A D gene is named only where the DNA matches it firmly. Clone size is stated in some rows and not others, as once, few, many or a class when expanded.

few . 14 TRBJ2-4 TRBV7-3 TGTGCCAGCAGCCCAGGTCTGGGAGAAAACATTCAGTACTTC CASSPGLGENIQYF
. . 16 TRBJ2-6 TRBV18 TGTGCCAGCTCACCATTAGAGGCGAGTGGGGCCAACGTCCTGACTTTC CASSPLEASGANVLTF
. . 14 TRBJ2-7 TRBV28 TGTGCCAATTCTGCTCCGGGGTACTCGGGCGAGCAGTACTTC CANSAPGYSGEQYF
. . 16 TRBJ2-2 TRBV7-3 TGTGCCAGCAGCTTATTTGGGAGATCGAACACCGGGGAGCTGTTTTTT CASSLFGRSNTGELFF
. . 13 TRBJ2-1 TRBV29-1 TGCAGCGGACACGGGGGTGTCTACAATGAGCAGTTCTTC CSGHGGVYNEQFF
. . 14 TRBJ2-1 TRBV5-4 TGTGCCAGCAGCTTGGGGACAGTCTACAATGAGCAGTTCTTC CASSLGTVYNEQFF
once . 13 TRBJ1-2 TRBV2 TGTGCCAGCAACCTCCCAGGGTTTTATGGCTACACCTTC CASNLPGFYGYTF
. . 12 TRBJ1-1 TRBV10-3 TGTGCCATCAGGGAGGGGGGAGGGGAAGCTTTCTTT CAIREGGGEAFF
. . 17 TRBJ1-4 TRBV30 TGTGCCTGTCTCAGGCCAGGGGTGGGTACCGGGAATGAAAAACTGTTTTTT CACLRPGVGTGNEKLFF
. . 15 TRBJ2-6 TRBV6-1 TGTGCCAGCACCATACAGGATACAGCCGCCAACGTCCTGACTTTC CASTIQDTAANVLTF
. TRBD1 15 TRBJ1-3 TRBV10-2 TGCGCCAGCAGAACTGGGACAGGGGCTGGAAACACCATATATTTT CASRTGTGAGNTIYF
. . 15 TRBJ1-1 TRBV5-1 TGCGCCAGCAGCTTAGGGGACACTTTGGGCACTGAAGCTTTCTTT CASSLGDTLGTEAFF
. TRBD1 14 TRBJ2-7 TRBV13 TGTGCCAGCAGCCATCGACAGGGCTCCTACGAGCAGTACTTC CASSHRQGSYEQYF
. . 14 TRBJ2-3 TRBV7-7 TGTGCTAGCAGCCCCCTGGCGGGAACAGATACGCAGTATTTT CASSPLAGTDTQYF
. . 15 TRBJ2-6 TRBV28 TGTGCCAGCAGTTTAGGGGGGGCGGGGGCCAACGTCCTGACTTTC CASSLGGAGANVLTF
. TRBD2 15 TRBJ2-1 TRBV5-1 TGCGCCAGCAGCTTGGGCACTAGCGGGGGGGATGAGCAGTTCTTC CASSLGTSGGDEQFF
once TRBD1 17 TRBJ1-6 TRBV5-1 TGCGCCAGCAGCTTGCTTAGCGTGGGACAGGGAGATTCACCCCTCCACTTT CASSLLSVGQGDSPLHF
. TRBD2 15 TRBJ2-5 TRBV7-9 TGTGCCAGCAGCTTACACAGCGGGGGGGCAGAGACCCAGTACTTC CASSLHSGGAETQYF
. TRBD2 18 TRBJ2-3 TRBV28 TGTGCCAGCAGTTGGGGGACTAGCGGGAGGGCCGGTCCAGATACGCAGTATTTT CASSWGTSGRAGPDTQYF
. . 14 TRBJ2-1 TRBV18 TGTGCCAGCTCACGGCTGGCGGAGGACAATGAGCAGTTCTTC CASSRLAEDNEQFF
once TRBD1 14 TRBJ1-2 TRBV11-2 TGTGCCAGCAGCCACATGGGACAGGGAAATGGCTACACCTTC CASSHMGQGNGYTF
many . 14 TRBJ1-2 TRBV10-3 TGTGCCATCAGTGAGCCCCCAGGGTCCCATGGCTACACCTTC CAISEPPGSHGYTF
once . 16 TRBJ2-2 TRBV11-2 TGTGCCAGCAGCCGAACAGGGGTTAGCGGCACCGGGGAGCTGTTTTTT CASSRTGVSGTGELFF